This T cell receptor beta chain was retrieved from a study of control samples from healthy donors and cancer patients. The assay was immunoSEQ multiplex PCR, and TCRdb's table has in-frame clones only and misses some. The table lists some 80,000 clones, about nine tenths of them singletons. CDR1 KGHDR and CDR2 SFDVKD come from the germline V gene. Trimming cost V 8 bases and J 2 bases, with 13 bases left between them. This CDR3 has 14 residues. The source material was blood. The TCR comes from a man in his fifties or sixties in good health. The rearrangement joins TRBV24-1 to TRBJ2-3; D might be TRBD2 (6 bases). The CDR3 coding sequence is TGTGCCACCACGGGGGTTACCCACACAGATACGCAGTATTTT. It encodes CATTGVTHTDTQYF.